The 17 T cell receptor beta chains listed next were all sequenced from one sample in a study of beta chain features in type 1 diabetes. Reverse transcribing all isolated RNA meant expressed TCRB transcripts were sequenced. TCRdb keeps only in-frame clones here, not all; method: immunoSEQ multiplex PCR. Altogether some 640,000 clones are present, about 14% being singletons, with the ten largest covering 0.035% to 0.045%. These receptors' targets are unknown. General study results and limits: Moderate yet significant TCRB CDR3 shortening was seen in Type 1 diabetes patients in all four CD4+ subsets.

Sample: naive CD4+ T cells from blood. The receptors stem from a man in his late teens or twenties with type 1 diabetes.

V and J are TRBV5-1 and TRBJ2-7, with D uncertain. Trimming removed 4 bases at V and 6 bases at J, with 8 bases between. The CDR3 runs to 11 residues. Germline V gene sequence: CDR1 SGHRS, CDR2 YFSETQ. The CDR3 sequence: CASSDSTEQYF. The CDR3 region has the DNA TGCGCCAGCAGCGATAGTACCGAGCAGTACTTC.

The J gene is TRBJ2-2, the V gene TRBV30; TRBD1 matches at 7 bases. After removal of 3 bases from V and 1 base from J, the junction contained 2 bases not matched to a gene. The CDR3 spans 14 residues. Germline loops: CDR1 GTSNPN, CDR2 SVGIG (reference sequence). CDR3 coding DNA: TGTGCCTGGAGACAGGGGCTGAACACCGGGGAGCTGTTTTTT. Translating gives CAWRQGLNTGELFF.

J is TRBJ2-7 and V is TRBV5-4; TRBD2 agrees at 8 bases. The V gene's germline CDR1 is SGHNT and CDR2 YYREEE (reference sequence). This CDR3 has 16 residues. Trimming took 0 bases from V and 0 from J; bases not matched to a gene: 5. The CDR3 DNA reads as TGTGCCAGCAGCTTGGAGGTAGCGGGACCCTCCTACGAGCAGTACTTC. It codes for CASSLEVAGPSYEQYF.

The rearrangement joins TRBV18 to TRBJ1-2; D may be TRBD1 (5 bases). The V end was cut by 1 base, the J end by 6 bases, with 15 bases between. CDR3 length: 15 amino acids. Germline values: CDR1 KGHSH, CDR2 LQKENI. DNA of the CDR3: TGTGCCAGCTCACCACAGTATGCGGGGCGTGATGGCTACACCTTC. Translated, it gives CASSPQYAGRDGYTF.

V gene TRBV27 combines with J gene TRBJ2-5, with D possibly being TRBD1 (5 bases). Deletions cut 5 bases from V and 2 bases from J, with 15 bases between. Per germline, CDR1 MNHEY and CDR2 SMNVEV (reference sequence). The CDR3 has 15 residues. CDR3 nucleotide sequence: TGTGCCAGCAGTCCACAGGTGGGAAGGCAAGAGACCCAGTACTTC. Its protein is CASSPQVGRQETQYF.

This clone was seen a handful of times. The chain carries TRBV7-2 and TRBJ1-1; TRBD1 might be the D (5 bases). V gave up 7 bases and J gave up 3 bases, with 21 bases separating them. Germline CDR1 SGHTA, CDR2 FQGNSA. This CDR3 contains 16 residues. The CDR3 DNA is TGTGCCAGCACCATCATTTGGCAGGGAGGGGACACTGAAGCTTTCTTT. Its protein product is CASTIIWQGGDTEAFF.

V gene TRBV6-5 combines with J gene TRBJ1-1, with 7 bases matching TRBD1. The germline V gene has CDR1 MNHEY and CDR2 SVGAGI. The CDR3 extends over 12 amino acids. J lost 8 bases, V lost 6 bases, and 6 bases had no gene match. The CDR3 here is CASSGQALEAFF. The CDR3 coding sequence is TGTGCCAGCAGCGGACAGGCGTTAGAAGCTTTCTTT.

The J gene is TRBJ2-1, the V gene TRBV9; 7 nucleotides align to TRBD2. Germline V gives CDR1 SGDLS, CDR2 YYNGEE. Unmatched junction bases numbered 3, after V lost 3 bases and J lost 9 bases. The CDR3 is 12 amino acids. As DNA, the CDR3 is TGTGCCAGCAGCGCGGGAGGTCGTGAGCAGTTCTTC. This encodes CASSAGGREQFF.

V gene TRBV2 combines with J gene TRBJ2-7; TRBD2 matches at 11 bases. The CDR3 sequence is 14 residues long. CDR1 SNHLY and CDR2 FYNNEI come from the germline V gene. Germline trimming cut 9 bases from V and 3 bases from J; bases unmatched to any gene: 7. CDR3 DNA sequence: TGTGCCAGTAGTCCCGGGACTAGCGGCTACGAGCAGTACTTC. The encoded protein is CASSPGTSGYEQYF.

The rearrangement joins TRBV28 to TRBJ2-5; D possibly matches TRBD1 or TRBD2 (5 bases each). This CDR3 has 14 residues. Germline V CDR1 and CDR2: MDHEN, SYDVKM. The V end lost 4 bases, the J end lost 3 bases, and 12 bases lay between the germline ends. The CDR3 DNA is TGTGCCAGCAGTTCCGGGACCTTTAAAGAGACCCAGTACTTC. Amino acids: CASSSGTFKETQYF.

The CDR3 coding sequence is TGTGCCAGCAGCTTAGGGGTCCAAATCATCGAGCAGTACTTC. This sequence encodes CASSLGVQIIEQYF. The chain is built from TRBV7-2 and TRBJ2-7; no clear D gene. The CDR3 extends over 14 amino acids. The V end was cut by 1 base, the J end by 6 bases, with 13 bases between. Germline CDR1 is SGHTA and CDR2 is FQGNSA.

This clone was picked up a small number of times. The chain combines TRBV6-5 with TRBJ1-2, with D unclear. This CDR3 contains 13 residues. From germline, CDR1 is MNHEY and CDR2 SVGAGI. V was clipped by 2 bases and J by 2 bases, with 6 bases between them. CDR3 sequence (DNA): TGTGCCAGCAGTTACGACAAGAACTATGGCTACACCTTC. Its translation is CASSYDKNYGYTF.

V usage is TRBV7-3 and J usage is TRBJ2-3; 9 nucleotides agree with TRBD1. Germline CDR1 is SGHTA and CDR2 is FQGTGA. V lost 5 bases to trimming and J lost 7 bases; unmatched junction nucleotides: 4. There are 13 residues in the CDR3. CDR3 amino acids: CASSRQGGNTQYF. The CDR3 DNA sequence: TGTGCCAGCAGCCGACAGGGGGGAAATACGCAGTATTTT.

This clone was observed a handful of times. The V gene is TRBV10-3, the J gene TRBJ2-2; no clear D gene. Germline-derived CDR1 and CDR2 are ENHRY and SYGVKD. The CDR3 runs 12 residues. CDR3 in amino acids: CAAARNTGELFF. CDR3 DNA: TGTGCGGCAGCCCGGAACACCGGGGAGCTGTTTTTT.

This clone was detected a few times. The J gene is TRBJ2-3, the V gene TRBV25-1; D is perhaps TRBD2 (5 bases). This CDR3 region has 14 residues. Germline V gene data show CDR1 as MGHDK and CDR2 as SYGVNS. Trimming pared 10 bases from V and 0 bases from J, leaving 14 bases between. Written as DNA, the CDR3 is TGTGCCATCCCAGCGGCGACTAGCACAGATACGCAGTATTTT. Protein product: CAIPAATSTDTQYF.

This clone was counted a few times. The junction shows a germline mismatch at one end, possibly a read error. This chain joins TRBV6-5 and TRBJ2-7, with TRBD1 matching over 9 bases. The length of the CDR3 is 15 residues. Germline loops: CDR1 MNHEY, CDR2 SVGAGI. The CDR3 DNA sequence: TGTGCCAGCAGTTCCGAACGGCGGGACAGGGCAAGAGTAAACTTC. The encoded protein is CASSSERRDRARVNF.

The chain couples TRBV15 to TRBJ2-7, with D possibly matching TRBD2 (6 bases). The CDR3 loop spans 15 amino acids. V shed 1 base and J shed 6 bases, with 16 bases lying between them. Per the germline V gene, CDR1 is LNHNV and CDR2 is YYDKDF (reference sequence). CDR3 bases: TGTGCCACCAGCAGAGGGGGAGGACCCGGAGGCGAGCAGTACTTC. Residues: CATSRGGGPGGEQYF.